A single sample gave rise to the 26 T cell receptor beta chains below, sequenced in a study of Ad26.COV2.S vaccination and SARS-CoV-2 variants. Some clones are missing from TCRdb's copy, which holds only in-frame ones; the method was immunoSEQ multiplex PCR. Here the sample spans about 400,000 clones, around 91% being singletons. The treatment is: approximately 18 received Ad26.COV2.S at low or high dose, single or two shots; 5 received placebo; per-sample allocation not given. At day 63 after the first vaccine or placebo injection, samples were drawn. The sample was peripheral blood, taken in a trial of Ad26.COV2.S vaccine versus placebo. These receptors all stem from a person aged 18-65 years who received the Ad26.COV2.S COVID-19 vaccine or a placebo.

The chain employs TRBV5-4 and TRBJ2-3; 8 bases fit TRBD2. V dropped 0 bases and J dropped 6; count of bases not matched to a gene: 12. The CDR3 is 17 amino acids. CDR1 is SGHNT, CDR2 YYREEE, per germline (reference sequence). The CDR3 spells CASSLAGRAGATDTQYF. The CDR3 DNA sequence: TGTGCCAGCAGCTTGGCAGGAAGAGCGGGAGCAACTGATACGCAGTATTTT. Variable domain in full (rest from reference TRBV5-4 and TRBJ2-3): ETGVTQSPTHLIKTRGQQVTLRCSSQSGHNTVSWYQQALGQGPQFIFQYYREEENGRGNFPPRFSGLQFPNYSSELNVNALELDDSALYLCASSLAGRAGATDTQYFGPGTRLTVL.

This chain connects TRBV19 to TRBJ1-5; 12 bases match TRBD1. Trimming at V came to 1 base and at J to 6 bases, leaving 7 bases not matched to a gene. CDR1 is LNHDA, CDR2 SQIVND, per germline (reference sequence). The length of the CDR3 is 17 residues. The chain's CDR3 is CASSIAGTGGFGQPQHF. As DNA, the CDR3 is TGTGCCAGTAGTATAGCTGGGACAGGGGGCTTTGGTCAGCCCCAGCATTTT.

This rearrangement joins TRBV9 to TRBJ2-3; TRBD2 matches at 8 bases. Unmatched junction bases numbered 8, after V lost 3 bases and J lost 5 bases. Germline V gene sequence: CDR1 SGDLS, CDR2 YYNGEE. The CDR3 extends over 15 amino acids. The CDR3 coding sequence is TGTGCCAGCAGCGGCACCGGGACTAGGCTAGATACGCAGTATTTT. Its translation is CASSGTGTRLDTQYF. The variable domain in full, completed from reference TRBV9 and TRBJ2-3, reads DSGVTQTPKHLITATGQRVTLRCSPRSGDLSVYWYQQSLDQGLQFLIQYYNGEERAKGNILERFSAQQFPDLHSELNLSSLELGDSALYFCASSGTGTRLDTQYFGPGTRLTVL.

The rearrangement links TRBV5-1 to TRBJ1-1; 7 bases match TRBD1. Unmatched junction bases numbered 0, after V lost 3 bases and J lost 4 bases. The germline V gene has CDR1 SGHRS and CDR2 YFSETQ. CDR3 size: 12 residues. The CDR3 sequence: CASSYRGTEAFF. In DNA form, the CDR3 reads TGCGCCAGCAGCTACAGGGGCACTGAAGCTTTCTTT. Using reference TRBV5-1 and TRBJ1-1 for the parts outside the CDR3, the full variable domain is KAGVTQTPRYLIKTRGQQVTLSCSPISGHRSVSWYQQTPGQGLQFLFEYFSETQRNKGNFPGRFSGRQFSNSRSEMNVSTLELGDSALYLCASSYRGTEAFFGQGTRLTVV.

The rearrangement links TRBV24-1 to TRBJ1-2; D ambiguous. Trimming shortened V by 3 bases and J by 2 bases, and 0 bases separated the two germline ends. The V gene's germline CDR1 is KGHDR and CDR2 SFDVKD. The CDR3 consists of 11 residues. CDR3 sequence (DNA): TGTGCCACCAGTGATAACTATGGCTACACCTTC. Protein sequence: CATSDNYGYTF.

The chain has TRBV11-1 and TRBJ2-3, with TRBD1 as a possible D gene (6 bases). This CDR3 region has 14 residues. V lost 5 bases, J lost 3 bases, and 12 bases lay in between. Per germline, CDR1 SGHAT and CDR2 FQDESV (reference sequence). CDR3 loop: CASSQATGTDTQYF. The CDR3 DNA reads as TGTGCCAGCAGCCAAGCTACAGGGACAGATACGCAGTATTTT.

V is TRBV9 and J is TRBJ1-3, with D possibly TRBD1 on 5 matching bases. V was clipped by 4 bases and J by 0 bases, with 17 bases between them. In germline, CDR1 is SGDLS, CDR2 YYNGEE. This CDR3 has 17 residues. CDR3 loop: CASSYDSHPASGNTIYF. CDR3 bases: TGTGCCAGCAGCTATGACAGCCACCCCGCCTCTGGAAACACCATATATTTT.

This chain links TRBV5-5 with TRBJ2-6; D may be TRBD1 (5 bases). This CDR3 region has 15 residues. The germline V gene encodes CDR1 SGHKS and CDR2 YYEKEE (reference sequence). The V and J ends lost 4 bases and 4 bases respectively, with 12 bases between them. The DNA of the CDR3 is TGTGCCAGCAGCCGACGGACAACCGGGGCCAACGTCCTGACTTTC. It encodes CASSRRTTGANVLTF.

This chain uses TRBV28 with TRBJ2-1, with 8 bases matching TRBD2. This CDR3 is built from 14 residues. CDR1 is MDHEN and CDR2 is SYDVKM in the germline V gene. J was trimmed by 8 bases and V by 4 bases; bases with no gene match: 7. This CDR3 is CASSSGAGAHEQFF. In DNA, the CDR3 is TGTGCCAGCAGTTCTGGAGCGGGAGCACATGAGCAGTTCTTC.

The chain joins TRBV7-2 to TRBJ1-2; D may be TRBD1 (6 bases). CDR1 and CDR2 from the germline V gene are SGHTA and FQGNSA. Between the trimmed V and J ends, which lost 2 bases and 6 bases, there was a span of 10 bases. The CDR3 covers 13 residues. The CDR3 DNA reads TGTGCCAGCAGCTTATCGGGGGCGAATGGCTACACCTTC. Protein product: CASSLSGANGYTF. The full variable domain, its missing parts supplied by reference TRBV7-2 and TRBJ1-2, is GAGVSQSPSNKVTEKGKDVELRCDPISGHTALYWYRQSLGQGLEFLIYFQGNSAPDKSGLPSDRFSAERTGGSVSTLTIQRTQQEDSAVYLCASSLSGANGYTFGSGTRLTVV.

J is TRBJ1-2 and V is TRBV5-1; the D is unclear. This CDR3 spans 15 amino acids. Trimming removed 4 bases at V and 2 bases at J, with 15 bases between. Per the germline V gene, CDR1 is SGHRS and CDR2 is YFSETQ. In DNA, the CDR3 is TGCGCCAGCAGCGTGGGAGGCATCAAGAACTATGGCTACACCTTC. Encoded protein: CASSVGGIKNYGYTF.

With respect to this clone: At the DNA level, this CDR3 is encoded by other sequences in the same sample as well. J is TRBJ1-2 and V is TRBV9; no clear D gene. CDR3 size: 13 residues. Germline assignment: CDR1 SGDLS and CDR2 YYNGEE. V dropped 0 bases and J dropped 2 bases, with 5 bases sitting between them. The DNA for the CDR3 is TGTGCCAGCAGCGTAGAAGTGAACTATGGCTACACCTTC. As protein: CASSVEVNYGYTF.

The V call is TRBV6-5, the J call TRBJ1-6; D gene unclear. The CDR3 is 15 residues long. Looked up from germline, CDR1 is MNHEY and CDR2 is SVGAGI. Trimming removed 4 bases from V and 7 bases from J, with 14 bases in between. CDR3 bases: TGTGCCAGCAGTTGGGGAGGCCCACGGAATTCACCCCTCCACTTT. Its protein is CASSWGGPRNSPLHF.

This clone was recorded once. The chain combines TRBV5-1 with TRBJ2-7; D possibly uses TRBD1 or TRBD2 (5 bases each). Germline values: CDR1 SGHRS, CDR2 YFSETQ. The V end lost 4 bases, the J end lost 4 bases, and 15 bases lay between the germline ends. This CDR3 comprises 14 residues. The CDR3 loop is CASSMGSGGYEQYF. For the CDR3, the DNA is TGCGCCAGCAGCATGGGCAGTGGGGGTTACGAGCAGTACTTC.

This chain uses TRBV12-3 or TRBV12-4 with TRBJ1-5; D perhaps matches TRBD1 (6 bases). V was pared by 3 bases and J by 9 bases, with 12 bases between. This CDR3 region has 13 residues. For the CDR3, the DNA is TGTGCCAGCAGTTTGGGGGGGGCAGGGCCCCAGCATTTT. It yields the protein CASSLGGAGPQHF.

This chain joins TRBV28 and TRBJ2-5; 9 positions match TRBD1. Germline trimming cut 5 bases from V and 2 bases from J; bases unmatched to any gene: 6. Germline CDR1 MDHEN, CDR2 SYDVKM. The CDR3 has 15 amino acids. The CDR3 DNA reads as TGTGCCAGCAGTCCATTGACAGGGGGGCAAGAGACCCAGTACTTC. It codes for CASSPLTGGQETQYF.

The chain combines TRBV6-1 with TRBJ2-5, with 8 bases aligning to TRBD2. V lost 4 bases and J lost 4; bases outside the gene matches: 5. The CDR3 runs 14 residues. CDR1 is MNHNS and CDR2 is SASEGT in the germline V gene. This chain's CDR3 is CASSVAAGVETQYF. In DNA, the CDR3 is TGTGCCAGCAGTGTAGCAGCGGGAGTAGAGACCCAGTACTTC.

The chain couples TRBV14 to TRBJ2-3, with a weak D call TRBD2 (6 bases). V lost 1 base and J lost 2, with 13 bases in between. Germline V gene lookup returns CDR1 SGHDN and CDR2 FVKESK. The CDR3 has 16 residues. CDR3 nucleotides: TGTGCCAGCAGCCAAGTGGGGGGAGACGTCACAGATACGCAGTATTTT. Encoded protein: CASSQVGGDVTDTQYF. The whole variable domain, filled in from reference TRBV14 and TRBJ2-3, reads EAGVTQFPSHSVIEKGQTVTLRCDPISGHDNLYWYRRVMGKEIKFLLHFVKESKQDESGMPNNRFLAERTGGTYSTLKVQPAELEDSGVYFCASSQVGGDVTDTQYFGPGTRLTVL.

The CDR3 reads CASSQFLASATGELFF. DNA for the CDR3: TGTGCCAGCAGCCAATTTCTAGCGTCTGCCACCGGGGAGCTGTTTTTT. The chain carries TRBV3-1 (or the pseudogene TRBV3-2) and TRBJ2-2, with a tentative D call TRBD2 (6 bases). Trimming shortened V by 2 bases and J by 4 bases, and 14 bases separated the two germline ends. This CDR3 contains 16 residues. Looked up from germline, CDR1 is LGHDT and CDR2 is YNNKEL (reference sequence).

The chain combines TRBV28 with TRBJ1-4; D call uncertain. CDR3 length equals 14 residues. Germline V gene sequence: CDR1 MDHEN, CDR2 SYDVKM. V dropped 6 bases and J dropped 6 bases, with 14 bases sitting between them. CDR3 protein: CASRTTRTYEKLFF. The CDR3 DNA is TGTGCCAGCAGAACCACCCGAACATATGAAAAACTGTTTTTT.

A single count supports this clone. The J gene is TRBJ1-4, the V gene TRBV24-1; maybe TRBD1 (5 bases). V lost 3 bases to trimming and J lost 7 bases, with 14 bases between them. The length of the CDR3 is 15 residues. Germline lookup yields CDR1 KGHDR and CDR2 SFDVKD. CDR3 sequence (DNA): TGTGCCACCAGTGATCCCCGGGGGGACGGTGAAAAACTGTTTTTT. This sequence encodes CATSDPRGDGEKLFF.

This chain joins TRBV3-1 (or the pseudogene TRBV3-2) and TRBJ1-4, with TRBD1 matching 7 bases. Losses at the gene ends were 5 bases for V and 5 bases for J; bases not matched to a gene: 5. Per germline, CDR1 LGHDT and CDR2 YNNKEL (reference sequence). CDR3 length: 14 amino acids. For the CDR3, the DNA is TGTGCCAGCAGCGGACAGGACCAAAATGAAAAACTGTTTTTT. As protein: CASSGQDQNEKLFF.

The CDR3 sequence is CASSPQRGTEAFF. CDR3 bases: TGTGCCAGCTCACCTCAAAGGGGTACTGAAGCTTTCTTT. The gene calls are TRBV18 and TRBJ1-1; maybe TRBD1 (5 bases). The CDR3 has 13 amino acids. Between the trimmed V and J ends, which lost 3 bases and 5 bases, there was a span of 10 bases. The germline gives CDR1 KGHSH, CDR2 LQKENI.

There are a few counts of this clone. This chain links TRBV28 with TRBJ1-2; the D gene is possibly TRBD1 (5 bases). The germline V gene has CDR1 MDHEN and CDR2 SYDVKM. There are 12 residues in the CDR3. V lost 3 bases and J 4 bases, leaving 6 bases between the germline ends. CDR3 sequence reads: CASSFDSYGYTF. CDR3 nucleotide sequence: TGTGCCAGCAGTTTCGACAGCTATGGCTACACCTTC.

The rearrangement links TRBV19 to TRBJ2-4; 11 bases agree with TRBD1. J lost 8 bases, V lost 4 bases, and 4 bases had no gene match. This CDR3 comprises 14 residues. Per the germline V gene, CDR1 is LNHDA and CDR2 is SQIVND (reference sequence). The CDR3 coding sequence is TGTGCCAGTAGTAAAGGACAGGGGGCTGACATTCAGTACTTC. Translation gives CASSKGQGADIQYF. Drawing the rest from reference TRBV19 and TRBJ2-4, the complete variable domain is DGGITQSPKYLFRKEGQNVTLSCEQNLNHDAMYWYRQDPGQGLRLIYYSQIVNDFQKGDIAEGYSVSREKKESFPLTVTSAQKNPTAFYLCASSKGQGADIQYFGAGTRLSVL.

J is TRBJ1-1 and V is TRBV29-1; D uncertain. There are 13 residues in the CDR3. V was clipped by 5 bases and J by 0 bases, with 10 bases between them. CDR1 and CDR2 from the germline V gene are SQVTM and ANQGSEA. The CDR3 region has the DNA TGCAGCGTTCGCCGCAGGATGAACACTGAAGCTTTCTTT. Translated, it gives CSVRRRMNTEAFF.